Detailed here is one TCR beta chain. This CDR3 has 16 residues. Germline V gene data show CDR1 as LNHDA and CDR2 as SQIVND (reference sequence). The V and J ends lost 8 bases and 2 bases, in that order; junction bases with no gene match: 6. Produced via immunoSEQ multiplex PCR; TCRdb's table is partial and in-frame only. Here the sample spans some 530,000 clones, approximately 83% being singletons. This entry is derived from a study of blood T cell repertoires in COVID-19. The TCR originated in a human donor in a cohort sampled during active COVID-19. V and J are TRBV19 and TRBJ2-1; 13 nucleotides match TRBD2. The material sequenced was peripheral blood. The CDR3 loop is CASGPGLAGPYNEQFF. CDR3 in DNA: TGTGCCAGTGGACCGGGACTAGCGGGGCCCTACAATGAGCAGTTCTTC.